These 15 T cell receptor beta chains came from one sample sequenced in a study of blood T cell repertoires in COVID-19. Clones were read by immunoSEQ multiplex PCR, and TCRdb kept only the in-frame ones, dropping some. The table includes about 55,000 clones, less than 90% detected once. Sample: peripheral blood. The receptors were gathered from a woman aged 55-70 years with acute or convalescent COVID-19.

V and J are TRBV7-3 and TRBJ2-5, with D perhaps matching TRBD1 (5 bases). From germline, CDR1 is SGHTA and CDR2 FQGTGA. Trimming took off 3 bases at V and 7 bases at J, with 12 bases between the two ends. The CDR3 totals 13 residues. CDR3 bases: TGTGCCAGCAGCTTCAAGGGGTCGGCGACCCAGTACTTC. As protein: CASSFKGSATQYF.

The CDR3 DNA sequence: TGTGCCAAATGGACAGGGCGAGAGGCCTTTACCTACGAGCAGTACTTC. Amino acid sequence: CAKWTGREAFTYEQYF. The rearrangement links TRBV19 to TRBJ2-7; 8 bases align to TRBD1. This CDR3 region has 16 residues. V lost 10 bases and J lost 2; bases outside the gene matches: 16. Germline loops: CDR1 LNHDA, CDR2 SQIVND (reference sequence). The full variable domain, its missing parts supplied by reference TRBV19 and TRBJ2-7, is DGGITQSPKYLFRKEGQNVTLSCEQNLNHDAMYWYRQDPGQGLRLIYYSQIVNDFQKGDIAEGYSVSREKKESFPLTVTSAQKNPTAFYLCAKWTGREAFTYEQYFGPGTRLTVT.

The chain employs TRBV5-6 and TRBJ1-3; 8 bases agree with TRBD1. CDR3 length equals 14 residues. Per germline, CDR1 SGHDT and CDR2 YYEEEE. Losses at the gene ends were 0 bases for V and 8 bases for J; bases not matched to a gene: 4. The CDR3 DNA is TGTGCCAGCAGCTTGGCGGGACAGGAGGACACCATATATTTT. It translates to CASSLAGQEDTIYF.

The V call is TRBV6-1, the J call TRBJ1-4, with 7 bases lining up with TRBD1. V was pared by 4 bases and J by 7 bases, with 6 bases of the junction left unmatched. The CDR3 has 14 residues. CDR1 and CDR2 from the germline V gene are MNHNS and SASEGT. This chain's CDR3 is CASSGGGTGEKLFF. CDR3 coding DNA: TGTGCCAGCAGTGGAGGGGGCACGGGTGAAAAACTGTTTTTT.

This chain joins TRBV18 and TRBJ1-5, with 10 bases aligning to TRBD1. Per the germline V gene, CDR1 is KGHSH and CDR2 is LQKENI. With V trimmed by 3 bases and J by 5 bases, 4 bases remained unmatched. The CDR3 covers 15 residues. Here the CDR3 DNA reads TGTGCCAGCTCACCGAAGACAGGGGGCGATCAGCCCCAGCATTTT. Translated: CASSPKTGGDQPQHF.

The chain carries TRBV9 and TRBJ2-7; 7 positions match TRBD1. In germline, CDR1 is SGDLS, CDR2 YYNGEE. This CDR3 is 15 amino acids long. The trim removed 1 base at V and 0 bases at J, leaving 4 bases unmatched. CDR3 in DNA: TGTGCCAGCAGCGTATTAGGGGACAGCTCCTACGAGCAGTACTTC. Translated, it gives CASSVLGDSSYEQYF.

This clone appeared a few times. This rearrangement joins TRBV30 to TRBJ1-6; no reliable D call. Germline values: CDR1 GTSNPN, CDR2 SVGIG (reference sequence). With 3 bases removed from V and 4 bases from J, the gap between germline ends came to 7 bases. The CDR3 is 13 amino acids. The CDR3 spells CAWSDLYNSPLHF. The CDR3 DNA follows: TGTGCCTGGAGCGATCTATATAATTCACCCCTCCACTTT.

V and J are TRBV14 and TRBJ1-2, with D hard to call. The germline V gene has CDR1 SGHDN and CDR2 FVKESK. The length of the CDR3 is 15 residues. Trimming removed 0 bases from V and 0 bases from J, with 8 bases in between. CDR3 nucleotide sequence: TGTGCCAGCAGCCAAGAGACCCTAGCTAACTATGGCTACACCTTC. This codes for CASSQETLANYGYTF.

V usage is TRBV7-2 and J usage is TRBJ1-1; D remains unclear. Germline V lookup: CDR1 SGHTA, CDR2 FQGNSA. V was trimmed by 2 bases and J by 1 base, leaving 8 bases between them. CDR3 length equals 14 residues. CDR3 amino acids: CASSLIPGNTEAFF. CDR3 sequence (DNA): TGTGCCAGCAGCTTAATCCCGGGGAACACTGAAGCTTTCTTT.

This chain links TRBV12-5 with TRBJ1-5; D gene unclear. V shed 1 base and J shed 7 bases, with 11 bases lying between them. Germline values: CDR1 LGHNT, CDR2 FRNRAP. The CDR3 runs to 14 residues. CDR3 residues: CASGLGEAGQPQHF. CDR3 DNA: TGTGCTAGTGGTTTGGGGGAAGCGGGGCAGCCCCAGCATTTT.

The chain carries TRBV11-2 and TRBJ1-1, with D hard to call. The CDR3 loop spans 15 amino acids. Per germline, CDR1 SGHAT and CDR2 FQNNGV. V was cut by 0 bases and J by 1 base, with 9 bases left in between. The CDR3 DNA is TGTGCCAGCAGCTTAGATGCGCGAACGAACACTGAAGCTTTCTTT. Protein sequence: CASSLDARTNTEAFF.

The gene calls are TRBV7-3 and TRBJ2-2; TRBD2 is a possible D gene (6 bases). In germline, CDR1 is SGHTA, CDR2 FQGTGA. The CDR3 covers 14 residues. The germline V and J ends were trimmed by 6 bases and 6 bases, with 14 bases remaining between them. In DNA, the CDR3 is TGTGCCAGCAGTCCTCTTAGCGGCTCCGGGGAGCTGTTTTTT. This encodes CASSPLSGSGELFF.

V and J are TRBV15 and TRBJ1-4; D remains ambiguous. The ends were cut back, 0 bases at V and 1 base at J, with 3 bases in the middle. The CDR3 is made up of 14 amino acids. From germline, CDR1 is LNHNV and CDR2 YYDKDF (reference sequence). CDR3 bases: TGTGCCACCAGCAGAGACAGAACTAATGAAAAACTGTTTTTT. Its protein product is CATSRDRTNEKLFF. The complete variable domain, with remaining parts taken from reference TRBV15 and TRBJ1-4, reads DAMVIQNPRYQVTQFGKPVTLSCSQTLNHNVMYWYQQKSSQAPKLLFHYYDKDFNNEADTPDNFQSRRPNTSFCFLDIRSPGLGDTAMYLCATSRDRTNEKLFFGSGTQLSVL.

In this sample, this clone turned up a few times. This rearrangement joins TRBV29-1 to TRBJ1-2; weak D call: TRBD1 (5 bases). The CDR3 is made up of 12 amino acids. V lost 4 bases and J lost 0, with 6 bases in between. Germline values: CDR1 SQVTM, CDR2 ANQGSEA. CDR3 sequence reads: CSVGTTNYGYTF. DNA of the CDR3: TGCAGCGTTGGGACAACTAACTATGGCTACACCTTC. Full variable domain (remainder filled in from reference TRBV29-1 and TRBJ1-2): SAVISQKPSRDICQRGTSLTIQCQVDSQVTMMFWYRQQPGQSLTLIATANQGSEATYESGFVIDKFPISRPNLTFSTLTVSNMSPEDSSIYLCSVGTTNYGYTFGSGTRLTVV.

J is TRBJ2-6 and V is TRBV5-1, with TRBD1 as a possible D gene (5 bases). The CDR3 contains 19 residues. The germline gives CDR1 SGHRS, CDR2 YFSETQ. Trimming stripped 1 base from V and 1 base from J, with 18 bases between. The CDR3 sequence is CASSLSVQASRSGANVLTF. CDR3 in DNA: TGCGCCAGCAGCTTGAGCGTACAGGCCAGCCGTTCTGGGGCCAACGTCCTGACTTTC.